Below are 10 T cell receptor beta chains sequenced from a single sample in a study of response to subunit inactivated influenza vaccine. TCRdb analysed the RT-PCR reads with MiXCR anew, one entry per CDR3 protein. In the table there are fewer than 700,000 distinct CDR3 sequences, 10% to 15% of which are singletons. Sequences were derived from PBMCs from blood, sampled about 6 weeks after vaccination. The receptor set was obtained from a man aged 45 to 65 who received an inactivated influenza vaccine.

This clonotype has more than one count but fewer than ten. V is TRBV4-3 and J is TRBJ2-1, with 10 bases lining up with TRBD2. Trimming removed 0 bases from V and 2 bases from J; junction bases left unmatched: 13. Germline V lookup: CDR1 LGHNA, CDR2 YSLEER. The CDR3 covers 20 residues. CDR3 bases: TGCGCCAGCAGCCAAGATTGGGTTAGCGGGAGGTGGGGGACCTACAATGAGCAGTTCTTC. This encodes CASSQDWVSGRWGTYNEQFF.

This clonotype occurred many times. DNA for the CDR3: TGTGCCAGCAGCTTAAGCGGGCGGAGCACAGATACGCAGTATTTT. As protein: CASSLSGRSTDTQYF. V usage is TRBV5-5 and J usage is TRBJ2-3; D possibly corresponds to TRBD2 (6 bases). The CDR3 spans 15 residues. Trimming pared 2 bases from V and 0 bases from J, leaving 10 bases between. Germline V CDR1 and CDR2: SGHKS, YYEKEE (reference sequence).

The CDR3 DNA reads TGTGCCAGCAGAGCGACGGAAGAAAGAGGAAACACCATATATTTT. Protein sequence: CASRATEERGNTIYF. V usage is TRBV2 and J usage is TRBJ1-3, with D unresolved. Germline loops: CDR1 SNHLY, CDR2 FYNNEI. The germline V and J ends were trimmed by 6 bases and 4 bases, with 16 bases remaining between them. The CDR3 is 15 residues long.

This clonotype was seen many times. The chain is built from TRBV18 and TRBJ2-7, with 7 bases matching TRBD2. Germline values: CDR1 KGHSH, CDR2 LQKENI. V shed 1 base and J 3 bases; nucleotides not matched to a gene: 3. This CDR3 has 14 amino acids. This CDR3 is CASSPQAGSYEQYF. The CDR3 nucleotides read TGTGCCAGCTCACCACAAGCGGGAAGCTACGAGCAGTACTTC.

This clonotype was seen at least ten times. V is TRBV7-9 and J is TRBJ2-1, with D uncertain. Looked up from germline, CDR1 is SEHNR and CDR2 is FQNEAQ (reference sequence). The CDR3 totals 13 residues. Trimming removed 2 bases from V and 6 bases from J, with 8 bases in between. Here the CDR3 DNA reads TGTGCCAGCAGCTTACACAATTCCAATGAGCAGTTCTTC. Translation gives CASSLHNSNEQFF.

The V gene is TRBV29-1, the J gene TRBJ1-2, with 11 bases that match TRBD1. The CDR3 length is 14 residues. Trimming removed 4 bases from V and 5 bases from J; junction bases left unmatched: 6. The germline CDR1 and CDR2 sequences are SQVTM and ANQGSEA. For the CDR3, the DNA is TGCAGCGTTGTCGGGACAGGGGGAGGGTATGGCTACACCTTC. This sequence encodes CSVVGTGGGYGYTF. The complete variable domain, with remaining parts taken from reference TRBV29-1 and TRBJ1-2, reads SAVISQKPSRDICQRGTSLTIQCQVDSQVTMMFWYRQQPGQSLTLIATANQGSEATYESGFVIDKFPISRPNLTFSTLTVSNMSPEDSSIYLCSVVGTGGGYGYTFGSGTRLTVV.

The chain links TRBV10-3 to TRBJ2-2; 9 bases line up with TRBD2. Trimming cost V 2 bases and J 4 bases; bases outside gene matches: 8. CDR1 is ENHRY, CDR2 SYGVKD, per germline. The CDR3 consists of 17 residues. The CDR3 coding sequence is TGTGCCATCAGTGAGCGGTCAGCGGGAGGTTTCACCGGGGAGCTGTTTTTT. It translates to CAISERSAGGFTGELFF.

The chain employs TRBV24-1 and TRBJ2-5; perhaps TRBD1 as D (6 bases). Trimming shortened V by 1 base and J by 5 bases, and 10 bases separated the two germline ends. There are 14 residues in the CDR3. Germline loops: CDR1 KGHDR, CDR2 SFDVKD. The CDR3 is CATSDFGGWETQYF. CDR3 nucleotides: TGTGCCACCAGTGATTTTGGGGGCTGGGAGACCCAGTACTTC.

This clonotype was found many times. The V call is TRBV20-1, the J call TRBJ2-2; D is unclear. The CDR3 is made up of 15 amino acids. V was pared by 1 base and J by 1 base, with 10 bases between. The germline V gene has CDR1 DFQATT and CDR2 SNEGSKA (reference sequence). The DNA of the CDR3 is TGCAGTGCTAGAGTGTTGCGGCGGAACACCGGGGAGCTGTTTTTT. Translating gives CSARVLRRNTGELFF.

This clonotype was counted a few times. This chain connects TRBV7-2 to TRBJ2-5; D is perhaps TRBD1 (6 bases). Germline CDR1 SGHTA, CDR2 FQGNSA. The CDR3 runs to 14 residues. The V and J ends lost 7 bases and 5 bases respectively, with 17 bases between them. CDR3: CASTSRGTTETQYF. The CDR3 DNA sequence: TGTGCCAGCACCTCTCGAGGGACAACGGAGACCCAGTACTTC.